Listed here are 32 T cell receptor beta chains from one sample, sequenced in a study of blood T cell repertoires in COVID-19 (dated by TCRdb to 2020 to 2022). Libraries were made using the immunoSEQ multiplex PCR assay. What TCRdb holds here is the immuneACCESS table cut down to in-frame rearrangements. Part of the clones is not present; checked against another copy, under half of the missing clones reflect an unresolved V gene, and the others are unexplained. The sample records around 380,000 clones, more than 70% of which are singletons. The ten largest clones take up around 1.3% of the sample. The sample taken for sequencing was PBMCs or T cells enriched from blood (not recorded which). These receptors were obtained from a man under 40 who had recovered from COVID-19.

This chain joins TRBV4-3 and TRBJ2-7; 11 bases are a match to TRBD1. V shed 1 base, J shed 4 bases, and the junction held 6 bases outside the gene matches. The CDR3 is 16 residues long. Per germline, CDR1 LGHNA and CDR2 YSLEER. CDR3: CASSQAHGQGAYEQYF. Written as DNA, the CDR3 is TGCGCCAGCAGCCAAGCCCACGGACAGGGGGCGTACGAGCAGTACTTC.

The chain combines TRBV29-1 with TRBJ2-4; 7 bases are shared with TRBD1. The junction had 8 bases not matched to a gene; V was cut back by 6 bases and J by 12 bases. The germline CDR1 and CDR2 sequences are SQVTM and ANQGSEA. There are 11 residues in the CDR3. CDR3 in amino acids: CSVVNRGTQYF. CDR3 DNA sequence: TGCAGCGTGGTGAACAGGGGAACTCAGTACTTC.

The chain joins TRBV3-1 (or the pseudogene TRBV3-2) to TRBJ1-6; possibly TRBD1 for D (6 bases). V was clipped by 4 bases and J by 9 bases, with 13 bases between them. The CDR3 covers 14 residues. CDR1 is LGHDT, CDR2 YNNKEL, per germline (reference sequence). The CDR3, as DNA: TGTGCCAGCAGCCCAAAAGGCAGGGGTTCACCCCTCCACTTT. Translated: CASSPKGRGSPLHF.

The rearrangement links TRBV27 to TRBJ2-3; maybe TRBD1 (6 bases). This CDR3 is 16 amino acids long. Germline V lookup: CDR1 MNHEY, CDR2 SMNVEV (reference sequence). V was pared by 6 bases and J by 3 bases, with 19 bases between. The CDR3 sequence: CASSPSTGLGTDTQYF. CDR3 sequence (DNA): TGTGCCAGCAGCCCGTCTACAGGGTTGGGAACAGATACGCAGTATTTT.

This chain uses TRBV6-2 or TRBV6-3 with TRBJ1-1; a weak D match, TRBD1 (5 bases). Germline CDR1 MNHEY, CDR2 SVGEGT. The CDR3 length is 16 residues. The germline V and J ends were trimmed by 2 bases and 0 bases, with 13 bases remaining between them. The chain's CDR3 is CASSYERGKMNTEAFF. CDR3 DNA sequence: TGTGCCAGCAGTTACGAGCGGGGGAAAATGAACACTGAAGCTTTCTTT.

The rearrangement links TRBV20-1 to TRBJ2-2; 10 nucleotides match TRBD2. CDR1 DFQATT and CDR2 SNEGSKA come from the germline V gene (reference sequence). The J segment lost 3 bases and the V segment lost 3 bases, leaving 7 bases of the junction unmatched. This CDR3 is 16 amino acids long. In DNA, the CDR3 is TGCAGTGCTAGTCGAAGCGGGGGGGCATACACCGGGGAGCTGTTTTTT. This encodes CSASRSGGAYTGELFF.

Comment on this clone: Other DNA sequences in the sample encode the same CDR3. The chain joins TRBV29-1 to TRBJ2-1; D possibly corresponds to TRBD2 (6 bases). Germline CDR1 SQVTM, CDR2 ANQGSEA. The V gene lost 6 bases and the J gene lost 4 bases, with 7 bases spanning the gap. The CDR3 runs 11 residues. CDR3: CSVGGYNEQFF. CDR3 in DNA: TGCAGCGTGGGGGGTTACAATGAGCAGTTCTTC.

This clone was seen just once. The chain joins TRBV18 to TRBJ1-1; D gene ambiguous. V was clipped by 6 bases and J by 11 bases, with 19 bases between them. The germline V gene encodes CDR1 KGHSH and CDR2 LQKENI. There are 13 residues in the CDR3. CDR3 amino acids: CASSPGTDLEAFF. CDR3 coding DNA: TGTGCCAGCTCGCCGGGAACAGACCTTGAGGCTTTCTTT. The complete variable domain, with remaining parts taken from reference TRBV18 and TRBJ1-1, reads NAGVMQNPRHLVRRRGQEARLRCSPMKGHSHVYWYRQLPEEGLKFMVYLQKENIIDESGMPKERFSAEFPKEGPSILRIQQVVRGDSAAYFCASSPGTDLEAFFGQGTRLTVV.

This rearrangement joins TRBV27 to TRBJ1-2; 8 bases are a match to TRBD1. The CDR3 is 16 amino acids. The germline V gene has CDR1 MNHEY and CDR2 SMNVEV (reference sequence). With V trimmed by 6 bases and J by 4 bases, 13 bases remained unmatched. CDR3 sequence (DNA): TGTGCCAGCAGGAAGACGACAGGGGCAATGTCCTATGGCTACACCTTC. It encodes CASRKTTGAMSYGYTF.

This clone was observed a handful of times. V gene TRBV9 combines with J gene TRBJ1-1; 9 nucleotides agree with TRBD1. Germline V CDR1 and CDR2: SGDLS, YYNGEE. V shed 3 bases and J 2 bases; nucleotides not matched to a gene: 5. The CDR3 is 15 amino acids. The CDR3 sequence: CASSEPGQGNTEAFF. The CDR3 bases are TGTGCCAGCAGCGAACCGGGACAGGGCAACACTGAAGCTTTCTTT.

The V and J genes are TRBV10-3 and TRBJ1-1; weak D call: TRBD1 (5 bases). This CDR3 region has 14 residues. V dropped 3 bases and J dropped 2 bases, with 10 bases sitting between them. Looked up from germline, CDR1 is ENHRY and CDR2 is SYGVKD. For the CDR3, the DNA is TGTGCCATCAGTGACTTCGACAGAAACACTGAAGCTTTCTTT. Its translation: CAISDFDRNTEAFF.

The chain combines TRBV9 with TRBJ2-7; possibly TRBD2 for D (6 bases). The ends were cut back, 2 bases at V and 0 bases at J, with 9 bases in the middle. The CDR3 sequence is 14 residues long. CDR1 is SGDLS and CDR2 is YYNGEE in the germline V gene. The CDR3 region is CASSVGGYSYEQYF. The CDR3 DNA is TGTGCCAGCAGCGTCGGGGGATACTCCTACGAGCAGTACTTC.

The rearrangement joins TRBV14 to TRBJ1-2, with D perhaps TRBD1 (5 bases). CDR3 length: 14 amino acids. In germline, CDR1 is SGHDN, CDR2 FVKESK. Trimming removed 1 base from V and 6 bases from J, with 12 bases in between. CDR3 DNA: TGTGCCAGCAGCCAAGGGCAGGGCTGGGATGGCTACACCTTC. This codes for CASSQGQGWDGYTF.

The chain carries TRBV25-1 and TRBJ1-1; tentative D call: TRBD1 (5 bases). From germline, CDR1 is MGHDK and CDR2 SYGVNS. The CDR3 length is 15 residues. Trimming took off 4 bases at V and 0 bases at J, with 12 bases between the two ends. Here the CDR3 DNA reads TGTGCCAGCAGTGGAAATAAGGGGTTGAACACTGAAGCTTTCTTT. Encoded protein: CASSGNKGLNTEAFF.

This rearrangement joins TRBV5-6 to TRBJ1-5; D ambiguous. The CDR3 extends over 14 amino acids. The germline V and J ends were trimmed by 2 bases and 9 bases, with 15 bases remaining between them. Germline V lookup: CDR1 SGHDT, CDR2 YYEEEE. Here the CDR3 reads CASSFSGSLGPQHF. The CDR3, as DNA: TGTGCCAGCAGCTTCTCGGGATCCTTGGGGCCCCAGCATTTT.

V and J are TRBV5-1 and TRBJ2-3; 15 positions match TRBD2. The J segment lost 4 bases and the V segment lost 4 bases, leaving 4 bases of the junction unmatched. The germline gives CDR1 SGHRS, CDR2 YFSETQ. The CDR3 sequence is 16 residues long. The CDR3 protein is CASSQRTSGGADTQYF. In nucleotides, the CDR3 is TGCGCCAGCAGCCAAAGGACTAGCGGGGGGGCAGATACGCAGTATTTT.

This chain connects TRBV18 to TRBJ2-2; D is possibly TRBD2 (5 bases). Germline CDR1 KGHSH, CDR2 LQKENI. The V end lost 5 bases, the J end lost 2 bases, and 12 bases lay between the germline ends. This CDR3 comprises 15 residues. CDR3 residues: CASSVRGGNTGELFF. The CDR3, as DNA: TGTGCCAGCTCAGTACGGGGTGGAAACACCGGGGAGCTGTTTTTT.

This rearrangement joins TRBV10-2 to TRBJ1-1; D is possibly TRBD1 (6 bases). This CDR3 is 16 amino acids long. Germline-derived CDR1 and CDR2 are WSHSY and SAAADI. V was clipped by 7 bases and J by 0 bases, with 18 bases between them. The CDR3 region has the DNA TGCGCCAGCAAGAAAACAGGGACATACATGAACACTGAAGCTTTCTTT. Protein product: CASKKTGTYMNTEAFF.

The chain couples TRBV2 to TRBJ1-5; weak D call: TRBD1 (6 bases). The CDR3 runs 15 residues. Germline lookup yields CDR1 SNHLY and CDR2 FYNNEI. The ends were cut back, 7 bases at V and 0 bases at J, with 13 bases in the middle. CDR3 amino acids: CASKNRQASNQPQHF. The CDR3 nucleotides are TGTGCCAGCAAGAATCGACAGGCTAGCAATCAGCCCCAGCATTTT.

The chain combines TRBV18 with TRBJ1-1; no clear D gene. Germline CDR1 KGHSH, CDR2 LQKENI. Trimming removed 6 bases at V and 1 base at J, with 9 bases between. This CDR3 comprises 13 residues. The CDR3 DNA follows: TGTGCCAGCTCTCTGCAGTGGAACACTGAAGCTTTCTTT. This sequence encodes CASSLQWNTEAFF.

The gene calls are TRBV21-1 and TRBJ1-1; the table's TRBD1 call for D was not verified on the DNA. TRBV21-1 is listed as a pseudogene. CDR3 length: 17 residues. CDR3 protein: CASSNSRRYRMNTEAFF. The CDR3 DNA reads as TGTGCCAGCAGCAATTCACGCAGGTATCGCATGAACACTGAAGCTTTCTTT.

The chain couples TRBV27 to TRBJ2-7; D might be TRBD2 (6 bases). CDR3 length: 13 amino acids. Trimming removed 8 bases at V and 4 bases at J, with 15 bases between. Germline loops: CDR1 MNHEY, CDR2 SMNVEV (reference sequence). The CDR3 protein is CASGPGLKYEQYF. CDR3 coding DNA: TGTGCCAGCGGACCGGGACTCAAGTACGAGCAGTACTTC.

This chain joins TRBV20-1 and TRBJ1-2; D is possibly TRBD1 (5 bases). CDR1 is DFQATT and CDR2 is SNEGSKA in the germline V gene (reference sequence). Trimming cost V 3 bases and J 7 bases, with 12 bases left between them. This CDR3 spans 12 amino acids. This CDR3 reads CSASEGVSGYTF. The CDR3 DNA reads as TGCAGTGCTAGTGAAGGGGTTAGTGGCTACACCTTC.

The chain links TRBV6-5 to TRBJ1-2; no reliable D call. CDR3 length equals 11 residues. V lost 5 bases and J 8 bases, leaving 9 bases between the germline ends. Looked up from germline, CDR1 is MNHEY and CDR2 is SVGAGI. CDR3 DNA: TGTGCCAGCAGTCAAAATGAGGGCTACACCTTC. Protein sequence: CASSQNEGYTF.

J is TRBJ1-3 and V is TRBV9, with D perhaps TRBD1 (5 bases). This CDR3 has 16 amino acids. Germline V gene sequence: CDR1 SGDLS, CDR2 YYNGEE. With 0 bases removed from V and 0 bases from J, the gap between germline ends came to 10 bases. CDR3 sequence: CASSVGQGYSGNTIYF. DNA of the CDR3: TGTGCCAGCAGCGTAGGGCAGGGATACTCTGGAAACACCATATATTTT.

The rearrangement links TRBV13 to TRBJ1-2; TRBD1 matches 9 bases. Germline assignment: CDR1 PRHDT and CDR2 FYEKMQ (reference sequence). There are 15 residues in the CDR3. The V and J ends lost 4 bases and 4 bases, in that order; junction bases with no gene match: 7. This CDR3 reads CASSSRTGVSYGYTF. The CDR3 nucleotides read TGTGCCAGCAGCTCCCGGACAGGGGTGAGCTATGGCTACACCTTC.

V is TRBV12-3 or TRBV12-4 and J is TRBJ2-1, with D tentatively TRBD1 (6 bases). V lost 6 bases, J lost 7 bases, and 10 bases lay in between. The CDR3 is 12 amino acids. The DNA of the CDR3 is TGTGCCAGCAGCCTGGACAGAAATGAGCAGTTCTTC. The encoded protein is CASSLDRNEQFF.

The rearrangement uses TRBV29-1 and TRBJ2-7; D uncertain. Between the trimmed V and J ends, which lost 5 bases and 0 bases, there was a span of 8 bases. The CDR3 has 12 residues. The germline V gene encodes CDR1 SQVTM and CDR2 ANQGSEA. This chain's CDR3 is CSVLVSSYEQYF. In nucleotides, the CDR3 is TGCAGCGTTCTTGTCAGCTCCTACGAGCAGTACTTC.

This clone was seen a few times. This chain connects TRBV2 to TRBJ1-2; possible D gene TRBD1, 5 bases. The CDR3 sequence is 16 residues long. Germline CDR1 reads SNHLY; CDR2 reads FYNNEI. Trimming took 1 base from V and 3 from J, leaving 15 bases between them. The CDR3 sequence: CASSEGGRGSDYGYTF. The CDR3 DNA is TGTGCCAGCAGTGAAGGCGGGAGGGGATCAGACTATGGCTACACCTTC.

The V gene is TRBV9, the J gene TRBJ2-1, with 7 bases fitting TRBD1. The CDR3 extends over 14 amino acids. Germline V lookup: CDR1 SGDLS, CDR2 YYNGEE. V lost 6 bases to trimming and J lost 5 bases; unmatched junction nucleotides: 8. Here the CDR3 reads CASTPGDSNNEQFF. The CDR3 bases are TGTGCCAGCACCCCTGGGGACAGCAACAATGAGCAGTTCTTC.

The chain employs TRBV18 and TRBJ1-6, with D uncertain. V lost 6 bases, J lost 4 bases, and 13 bases lay in between. The CDR3 extends over 15 amino acids. Germline V gene sequence: CDR1 KGHSH, CDR2 LQKENI. The CDR3 protein is CASSGEASYNSPLHF. The CDR3, as DNA: TGTGCCAGCTCGGGAGAAGCATCGTATAATTCACCCCTCCACTTT.

The chain uses TRBV18 and TRBJ1-2, with TRBD1 matching 8 bases. Unmatched junction bases numbered 13, after V lost 11 bases and J lost 8 bases. The CDR3 runs 13 residues. Germline CDR1 and CDR2: KGHSH and LQKENI. The CDR3 protein is CAGVSGGATGYTF. DNA for the CDR3: TGTGCCGGCGTCTCAGGGGGCGCGACCGGCTACACCTTC.